This T cell receptor beta chain is from a study of CD8 T cells in ankylosing spondylitis. The study, taken as a whole, reports: What appeared characteristic of ankylosing spondylitis blood was a TCR beta motif of about eight highly homologous variants.

This CDR3 is 17 amino acids long. Germline V lookup: CDR1 SEHNR, CDR2 FQNEAQ (reference sequence). V lost 3 bases to trimming and J lost 0 bases, with 12 bases between them. With molecular barcodes, quantitative 5'-RACE was used to make the TCR beta libraries. TCRdb ran MiXCR on the 5' RACE reads and lists one entry per CDR3 protein. Among a few hundred thousand distinct CDR3 sequences, about 20% were seen once, and the ten largest hold around 16%. In the case of this clonotype: Antigen specificity is unknown.

This TCR was recovered from a male donor with ankylosing spondylitis. J is TRBJ2-6 and V is TRBV7-9; D remains ambiguous. Sequenced input: blood, either unsorted or a sorted T cell fraction (not recorded which). The CDR3: CASSFISRSSGANVLTF. CDR3 DNA sequence: TGTGCCAGCAGCTTTATAAGCCGTTCCTCTGGGGCCAACGTCCTGACTTTC.